The T cell receptor (beta chain) under discussion was sequenced for a study of OX40 agonist ivuxolimab in advanced cancers. Study-wide results and caveats: Still undetermined is the antigen specificity of the expanded peripheral T cells.

The sample holds one count of this clone. Antigen unknown. Sequencing was performed with immunoSEQ multiplex PCR; in TCRdb, only in-frame clones are kept and a portion is missing. The table has about 20,000 clones, about 87% seen once; the top ten hold over 20%. CDR3 length equals 14 residues. CDR1 SGHTA and CDR2 FQGTGA come from the germline V gene. Trimming cost V 5 bases and J 13 bases, with 23 bases left between them. The sample consisted of CD4+ or CD8+ T cells sorted from blood, taken in a trial of the OX40 agonist ivuxolimab. This TCR was recovered from an adult with an advanced solid tumor such as melanoma, head and neck, liver or kidney cancer. The chain couples TRBV7-3 to TRBJ1-1; TRBD1 is a possible D gene (6 bases). CDR3 nucleotides: TGTGCCAGCAGCACCTCCGGGGCAGGGGTCCCGCGTTTCTTT. This encodes CASSTSGAGVPRFF.